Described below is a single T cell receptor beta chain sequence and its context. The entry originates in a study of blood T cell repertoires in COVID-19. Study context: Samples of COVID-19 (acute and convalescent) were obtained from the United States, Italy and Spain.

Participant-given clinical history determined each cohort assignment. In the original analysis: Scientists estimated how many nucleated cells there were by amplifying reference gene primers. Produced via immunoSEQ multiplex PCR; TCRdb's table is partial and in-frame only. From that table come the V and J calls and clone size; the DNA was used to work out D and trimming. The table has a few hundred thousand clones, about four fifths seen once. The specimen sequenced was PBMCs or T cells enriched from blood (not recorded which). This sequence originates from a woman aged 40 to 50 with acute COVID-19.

The chain's CDR3 is CASSPGGTGANVLTF. In nucleotides, the CDR3 is TGTGCCAGCAGTCCCGGGGGTACTGGGGCCAACGTCCTGACTTTC. The rearrangement uses TRBV28 and TRBJ2-6; D may be TRBD2 (6 bases). The CDR3 is 15 residues long. Germline loops: CDR1 MDHEN, CDR2 SYDVKM. The V gene lost 5 bases and the J gene lost 2 bases, with 10 bases spanning the gap. Full variable domain (outside the CDR3, taken from reference TRBV28 and TRBJ2-6): DVKVTQSSRYLVKRTGEKVFLECVQDMDHENMFWYRQDPGLGLRLIYFSYDVKMKEKGDIPEGYSVSREKKERFSLILESASTNQTSMYLCASSPGGTGANVLTFGAGSRLTVL.